One sample yielded the 18 T cell receptor beta chains listed below, sequenced in a study of beta chain features in type 1 diabetes. TCRB transcripts that were expressed got sequenced, as all of the isolated RNA had been reverse transcribed. The table came from immunoSEQ multiplex PCR; TCRdb's copy has only in-frame clones and leaves some out. Of about 260,000 clones listed, 55% to 70% were seen once; the top ten hold approximately 0.053%. Source material: naive CD4+ T cells from blood. The receptors here all came from a man younger than 45 in good health.

The chain joins TRBV30 to TRBJ2-7; D may be TRBD1 or TRBD2 (5 bases each). This CDR3 has 12 amino acids. V lost 4 bases to trimming and J lost 7 bases, with 14 bases between them. Per germline, CDR1 GTSNPN and CDR2 SVGIG (reference sequence). CDR3 residues: CAWKSDGGEQYF. The DNA for the CDR3 is TGTGCCTGGAAATCGGATGGGGGAGAGCAGTACTTC. Using reference TRBV30 and TRBJ2-7 for the parts outside the CDR3, the full variable domain is SQTIHQWPATLVQPVGSPLSLECTVEGTSNPNLYWYRQAAGRGLQLLFYSVGIGQISSEVPQNLSASRPQDRQFILSSKKLLLSDSGFYLCAWKSDGGEQYFGPGTRLTVT.

The table lists this clone with a few counts. As DNA, the CDR3 is TGTGCCAGCAGCCCCAGCCCCCCTTCGGGACAGTACTACGAGCAGTACTTC. Its protein product is CASSPSPPSGQYYEQYF. The chain combines TRBV7-9 with TRBJ2-7; 7 nucleotides align to TRBD1. Trimming removed 5 bases from V and 3 bases from J; junction bases left unmatched: 16. CDR3 size: 17 residues. Germline CDR1 is SEHNR and CDR2 is FQNEAQ (reference sequence).

The chain recombines TRBV9 with TRBJ2-3; D may be TRBD2 (6 bases). The V end lost 3 bases, the J end lost 1 base, and 15 bases lay between the germline ends. Germline loops: CDR1 SGDLS, CDR2 YYNGEE. The CDR3 is 16 residues long. The CDR3: CASSGGLGGGTDTQYF. The CDR3 DNA reads as TGTGCCAGCAGCGGCGGGTTGGGGGGAGGCACAGATACGCAGTATTTT.

This sequence joins TRBV4-3 and TRBJ2-7; 7 bases match TRBD2. There are 16 residues in the CDR3. The J segment lost 2 bases and the V segment lost 0 bases, leaving 7 bases of the junction unmatched. Germline assignment: CDR1 LGHNA and CDR2 YSLEER. CDR3 nucleotide sequence: TGCGCCAGCAGCCAAGATAAAGGACTAGGTACCTACGAGCAGTACTTC. Protein product: CASSQDKGLGTYEQYF.

This clone was seen a few times. This rearrangement joins TRBV30 to TRBJ2-7; D is possibly TRBD2 (5 bases). The germline V gene encodes CDR1 GTSNPN and CDR2 SVGIG (reference sequence). This CDR3 is 14 amino acids long. The ends were cut back, 8 bases at V and 4 bases at J, with 21 bases in the middle. The CDR3 sequence is CAGRGYDGRYEQYF. For the CDR3, the DNA is TGTGCCGGCCGGGGTTATGACGGCCGGTACGAGCAGTACTTC.

The chain combines TRBV14 with TRBJ2-5; TRBD2 might be the D (6 bases). V was shortened by 1 base and J by 9 bases, with 6 bases between the two germline ends. CDR1 is SGHDN and CDR2 is FVKESK in the germline V gene. The CDR3 covers 11 residues. The CDR3 region is CASSQAGAQYF. CDR3 bases: TGTGCCAGCAGCCAAGCGGGGGCCCAGTACTTC. Full variable domain (rest looked up from reference TRBV14 and TRBJ2-5): EAGVTQFPSHSVIEKGQTVTLRCDPISGHDNLYWYRRVMGKEIKFLLHFVKESKQDESGMPNNRFLAERTGGTYSTLKVQPAELEDSGVYFCASSQAGAQYFGPGTRLLVL.

The gene calls are TRBV29-1 and TRBJ2-1; no clear D. Trimming took 4 bases from V and 6 from J, leaving 10 bases between them. Germline values: CDR1 SQVTM, CDR2 ANQGSEA. This CDR3 comprises 12 residues. The CDR3 sequence is CSVGVSFNEQFF. CDR3 sequence (DNA): TGCAGCGTTGGGGTCAGCTTCAATGAGCAGTTCTTC.

Here the CDR3 reads CASSSRPRTSGGGDTQYF. CDR3 sequence (DNA): TGTGCCAGCAGCTCGCGCCCTAGGACTAGCGGGGGAGGAGATACGCAGTATTTT. The chain links TRBV7-9 to TRBJ2-3; 13 nucleotides match TRBD2. V was clipped by 4 bases and J by 5 bases; unmatched bases: 12. Germline CDR1 SEHNR, CDR2 FQNEAQ (reference sequence). The CDR3 has 18 amino acids.

The V gene is TRBV30, the J gene TRBJ2-5, with 7 positions matching TRBD2. The CDR3 sequence is 15 residues long. V shed 0 bases and J 4 bases; nucleotides not matched to a gene: 8. Germline CDR1 reads GTSNPN; CDR2 reads SVGIG (reference sequence). As DNA, the CDR3 is TGTGCCTGGAGTGTAATACGGGAGGCGGGAGAGACCCAGTACTTC. This codes for CAWSVIREAGETQYF.

This clone has more than one count but fewer than ten. This chain links TRBV4-3 with TRBJ1-1, with D unresolved. Looked up from germline, CDR1 is LGHNA and CDR2 is YSLEER. The germline V and J ends were trimmed by 0 bases and 0 bases, with 5 bases remaining between them. This CDR3 region has 14 residues. CDR3 nucleotides: TGCGCCAGCAGCCAAGATAGGGTGAACACTGAAGCTTTCTTT. Protein sequence: CASSQDRVNTEAFF.

This rearrangement joins TRBV25-1 to TRBJ2-7; the D gene is possibly TRBD2 (6 bases). There are 14 residues in the CDR3. Germline assignment: CDR1 MGHDK and CDR2 SYGVNS. Trimming took 0 bases from V and 2 from J, leaving 8 bases between them. CDR3 amino acids: CASSEYGGPYEQYF. CDR3 in DNA: TGTGCCAGCAGTGAATACGGGGGACCCTACGAGCAGTACTTC.

The rearrangement uses TRBV5-4 and TRBJ2-5, with D possibly TRBD2 on 6 matching bases. The V end lost 5 bases, the J end lost 2 bases, and 10 bases lay between the germline ends. Germline V CDR1 and CDR2: SGHNT, YYREEE (reference sequence). The CDR3 covers 13 residues. DNA of the CDR3: TGTGCCAGCAGAAGAGGACTACAAGAGACCCAGTACTTC. It is translated as CASRRGLQETQYF.

The rearrangement joins TRBV7-7 to TRBJ2-7; TRBD1 might be the D (6 bases). Deletions cut 1 base from V and 2 bases from J, with 6 bases between. The length of the CDR3 is 13 residues. Germline-derived CDR1 and CDR2 are SSHAT and FNYEAQ (reference sequence). CDR3 DNA: TGTGCCAGCAGCTTAGGGACAGCCTACGAGCAGTACTTC. Amino acids: CASSLGTAYEQYF.

The V call is TRBV7-2, the J call TRBJ2-1; no clear D. V was clipped by 0 bases and J by 0 bases, with 6 bases between them. Germline CDR1 is SGHTA and CDR2 is FQGNSA. The CDR3 has 15 amino acids. The DNA of the CDR3 is TGTGCCAGCAGCTTAGCGTTCGGCTCCTACAATGAGCAGTTCTTC. This gives the protein CASSLAFGSYNEQFF.

In its sample, this clone was seen a few times. The chain employs TRBV29-1 and TRBJ1-5; TRBD1 matches at 7 bases. Germline CDR1 SQVTM, CDR2 ANQGSEA. V lost 6 bases to trimming and J lost 8 bases; unmatched junction nucleotides: 7. The CDR3 has 12 residues. For the CDR3, the DNA is TGCAGCGTCAGACAGGGAGGAGAGCCCCAGCATTTT. Amino acids: CSVRQGGEPQHF.

In its sample, this clone was seen once. The rearrangement uses TRBV2 and TRBJ2-7; TRBD1 matches at 11 bases. Looked up from germline, CDR1 is SNHLY and CDR2 is FYNNEI. This CDR3 contains 15 residues. V shed 4 bases and J 2 bases; nucleotides not matched to a gene: 4. CDR3 region: CASSVGQGAPYEQYF. The DNA of the CDR3 is TGTGCCAGCAGTGTCGGACAGGGGGCTCCCTACGAGCAGTACTTC.

This chain links TRBV4-3 with TRBJ1-1; TRBD1 matches at 10 bases. Per the germline V gene, CDR1 is LGHNA and CDR2 is YSLEER. Trimming took 4 bases from V and 1 from J; bases not matched to a gene: 3. This CDR3 region has 15 residues. The CDR3 sequence is CASSPGQGRNTEAFF. DNA of the CDR3: TGCGCCAGCAGCCCGGGACAGGGGAGGAACACTGAAGCTTTCTTT.

This clone appeared a few times. CDR3 in DNA: TGTGCCACCAGCAGGAACCCGACAGGGGACTATGGCTACACCTTC. Its protein is CATSRNPTGDYGYTF. The chain uses TRBV15 and TRBJ1-2; TRBD1 matches at 8 bases. This CDR3 has 15 amino acids. Germline values: CDR1 LNHNV, CDR2 YYDKDF (reference sequence). Germline trimming cut 3 bases from V and 3 bases from J; bases unmatched to any gene: 6.